This T cell receptor (beta chain) was captured by sequencing in a study of cytomegalovirus exposure and HLA in healthy donors. The PCR ran on 60 Vbeta and 13 Jbeta primers. The assay was immunoSEQ multiplex PCR, and TCRdb's table has in-frame clones only and misses some. The sample carries 100,000 to 150,000 clones, roughly 87% recorded once. Unmatched junction bases numbered 5, after V lost 5 bases and J lost 2 bases. The germline V gene has CDR1 SGHNT and CDR2 YYREEE (reference sequence). This CDR3 spans 14 amino acids. The sequenced sample was PBMCs. This receptor was taken from a woman younger than 35 in good health and CMV-seronegative. V usage is TRBV5-4 and J usage is TRBJ1-1, with 8 bases fitting TRBD1. The DNA for the CDR3 is TGTGCCAGCAGTTTCTCAGGGGGCAACACTGAAGCTTTCTTT. Protein sequence: CASSFSGGNTEAFF.